This T cell receptor (beta chain) originates from a study of cytomegalovirus exposure and HLA in healthy donors. About the study: Unique TCR beta sequences numbering approximately 120 million came from about 179 million T cells in an earlier analysis. Study results and caveats: Previously analyzed data showed that most TCR beta V segments were productive at a frequency of about 87% or about 30%. In a later analysis, common viral pathogens appeared linked to several of the most significant clusters.

With regard to this clone: Its cognate antigen is unknown.

The primer mix had 60 Vbeta and 13 Jbeta primers. This table comes from immunoSEQ multiplex PCR, and its TCRdb copy is limited to in-frame clones, with some not included. The table has 250,000 to 300,000 clones, roughly four fifths seen once; the top ten hold about 2%. The CDR3 is 15 residues long. CDR1 is SGDLS, CDR2 YYNGEE, per germline. The germline V and J ends were trimmed by 0 bases and 2 bases, with 11 bases remaining between them. The sequence was obtained from a woman in her thirties or forties in good health and CMV-seropositive. The sample consisted of PBMCs. V gene TRBV9 combines with J gene TRBJ2-5, with D possibly being TRBD1 (5 bases). The CDR3 DNA follows: TGTGCCAGCAGCGTAGGCCAGGGCCTTCAAGAGACCCAGTACTTC. Protein sequence: CASSVGQGLQETQYF.